Below, one T cell receptor beta chain is given with its context. Its antigen is unknown. This record belongs to a study of cytomegalovirus exposure and HLA in healthy donors. General observations from the study: Judged likely to be a sequencing artifact was a cluster of highly shared sequence variants.

Trimming left V 0 bases short and J 6 bases short, with 12 bases between. Germline V gene sequence: CDR1 SNHLY, CDR2 FYNNEI. This CDR3 spans 14 amino acids. PCR was performed using 60 Vbeta and 13 Jbeta primers. The data were produced by immunoSEQ multiplex PCR, yet TCRdb's version contains in-frame clones alone and is incomplete. The sample shows roughly 150,000 clones, approximately 80% of them seen only once. The TCR sequence derives from a male donor in good health and CMV-seronegative. Material: PBMCs. The chain combines TRBV2 with TRBJ2-7; tentatively, D is TRBD1 (6 bases). The CDR3 region is CASSEAPTGREQYF. The CDR3 DNA is TGTGCCAGCAGTGAAGCGCCGACAGGACGCGAGCAGTACTTC.